Listed here are 14 T cell receptor beta chains from one sample, sequenced in a study of neoadjuvant nivolumab and ipilimumab in lung cancer. TCRdb keeps only in-frame clones here, not all; method: immunoSEQ multiplex PCR. The table lists 25,000 to 35,000 clones, 90% of them singletons, with almost 5% in the top ten. Sequenced here: peripheral blood, sampled after neoadjuvant nivolumab, alone or with ipilimumab, at or shortly before surgery. These receptor sequences come from an adult with non-small cell lung cancer.

The sample holds one count of this clone. The chain is built from TRBV19 and TRBJ2-1; the match to TRBD2 covers 8 bases. The ends lost 4 bases at V and 8 bases at J; junction bases unmatched: 19. Germline CDR1 is LNHDA and CDR2 is SQIVND (reference sequence). The CDR3 spans 18 residues. In nucleotides, the CDR3 is TGTGCCAGTAGTACCCGCCCTTCTCCGGGGGGGCCTAGAGATGAGCAGTTCTTC. Residues: CASSTRPSPGGPRDEQFF.

The chain couples TRBV6-1 to TRBJ2-1; 7 bases match TRBD2. This CDR3 contains 14 residues. Germline V gives CDR1 MNHNS, CDR2 SASEGT. V gave up 6 bases and J gave up 7 bases; unmatched junction bases: 9. The CDR3 nucleotides read TGTGCCAGCAGACTACGGGGGGAGTGGAATGAGCAGTTCTTC. Amino acid sequence: CASRLRGEWNEQFF.

The genes are TRBV7-6 and TRBJ2-2; the D gene could be TRBD1 or TRBD2 (5 bases each). Trimming took off 7 bases at V and 7 bases at J, with 16 bases between the two ends. The CDR3 length is 14 residues. Looked up from germline, CDR1 is SGHVS and CDR2 is FNYEAQ. CDR3 protein: CASIPGRWGGELFF. The CDR3 DNA follows: TGTGCCAGCATCCCGGGACGGTGGGGCGGGGAGCTGTTTTTT.

This rearrangement joins TRBV5-8 to TRBJ2-7; D gene uncertain. V lost 4 bases to trimming and J lost 0 bases, with 11 bases between them. This CDR3 is built from 14 residues. CDR1 is SGHTS and CDR2 is YDEGEE in the germline V gene. The CDR3 loop is CASSARGSSYEQYF. DNA of the CDR3: TGTGCCAGCAGCGCGCGAGGTTCCTCCTACGAGCAGTACTTC.

The chain uses TRBV5-4 and TRBJ2-7, with 8 bases that match TRBD1. Germline CDR1 SGHNT, CDR2 YYREEE (reference sequence). V dropped 4 bases and J dropped 3; count of bases not matched to a gene: 9. CDR3 size: 15 residues. The CDR3 loop is CASSEFGQGIYEQYF. Here the CDR3 DNA reads TGTGCCAGCAGCGAGTTCGGACAGGGAATCTACGAGCAGTACTTC.

This sequence joins TRBV5-1 and TRBJ1-6; D unclear. The ends were cut back, 0 bases at V and 5 bases at J, with 3 bases in the middle. Germline V CDR1 and CDR2: SGHRS, YFSETQ. CDR3 size: 13 residues. The CDR3 sequence is CASSLDNNSPLHF. CDR3 sequence (DNA): TGCGCCAGCAGCTTGGACAATAATTCACCCCTCCACTTT.

V gene TRBV5-4 combines with J gene TRBJ1-2; D gene ambiguous. The CDR3 extends over 16 amino acids. Germline V CDR1 and CDR2: SGHNT, YYREEE (reference sequence). V lost 4 bases, J lost 2 bases, and 18 bases lay in between. CDR3 loop: CASSPKAGIYNYGYTF. Written as DNA, the CDR3 is TGTGCCAGCAGCCCGAAAGCGGGGATCTACAACTATGGCTACACCTTC.

The V gene is TRBV5-1, the J gene TRBJ2-3; D call uncertain. The CDR3 is made up of 14 amino acids. V lost 2 bases and J lost 3, with 10 bases in between. Germline V CDR1 and CDR2: SGHRS, YFSETQ. The CDR3 protein is CASSLAYGTDTQYF. In DNA, the CDR3 is TGCGCCAGCAGCTTAGCCTATGGAACAGATACGCAGTATTTT.

Only one count was recorded for this clone. This chain joins TRBV29-1 and TRBJ2-3; D is unclear. Trimming removed 0 bases from V and 0 bases from J, with 7 bases in between. This CDR3 spans 14 amino acids. Looked up from germline, CDR1 is SQVTM and CDR2 is ANQGSEA. DNA for the CDR3: TGCAGCGTTGAAGATACTCCTAGCACAGATACGCAGTATTTT. As protein: CSVEDTPSTDTQYF.

This sequence joins TRBV6-5 and TRBJ1-2, with D perhaps matching TRBD1 (5 bases). The CDR3 has 12 residues. V was pared by 3 bases and J by 8 bases, with 10 bases between. Germline V gives CDR1 MNHEY, CDR2 SVGAGI. Written as DNA, the CDR3 is TGTGCCAGCAGTTATGGGGGGGGAGGCTACACCTTC. Residues: CASSYGGGGYTF.

The rearrangement joins TRBV11-3 to TRBJ2-5; 12 positions match TRBD2. CDR3 length: 15 amino acids. Trimming cost V 0 bases and J 5 bases; bases outside gene matches: 1. Germline loops: CDR1 SGHNT, CDR2 YENEEA. The CDR3 region is CASSLDGTSGETQYF. CDR3 sequence (DNA): TGTGCCAGCAGCTTAGATGGGACTAGCGGGGAGACCCAGTACTTC.

CDR3 amino acids: CASSPPGLNTDTQYF. CDR3 bases: TGTGCCAGCAGCCCACCGGGACTCAACACAGATACGCAGTATTTT. The chain couples TRBV11-2 to TRBJ2-3; D possibly corresponds to TRBD2 (6 bases). This CDR3 has 15 residues. The V end was cut by 5 bases, the J end by 2 bases, with 14 bases between. From germline, CDR1 is SGHAT and CDR2 FQNNGV.

The CDR3 coding sequence is TGTGCCAGCAGCGTTACCAGGGGCGGAGAGACCCAGTACTTC. This codes for CASSVTRGGETQYF. V is TRBV9 and J is TRBJ2-5, with D perhaps matching TRBD1 (6 bases). This CDR3 region has 14 residues. Trimming cost V 2 bases and J 4 bases, with 12 bases left between them. The germline gives CDR1 SGDLS, CDR2 YYNGEE.

J is TRBJ2-1 and V is TRBV7-2, with 8 bases identical to TRBD2. The CDR3 is 16 residues long. Trimming at V came to 5 bases and at J to 6 bases, leaving 12 bases not matched to a gene. In germline, CDR1 is SGHTA, CDR2 FQGNSA. CDR3 bases: TGTGCCAGCAGCGAGGGGATGCGGGGGGTCTCCAATGAGCAGTTCTTC. Its translation is CASSEGMRGVSNEQFF.